Below are 32 T cell receptor beta chains sequenced from a single sample in a study of cytomegalovirus exposure and HLA in healthy donors. 13 Jbeta primers and 60 Vbeta primers were used for the PCR. Assay used: immunoSEQ multiplex PCR; TCRdb lists only in-frame clones, some missing. The sample includes fewer than 70,000 clones, less than 70% seen only once; the top ten take roughly 9.7%. Input material: PBMCs. These receptors were obtained from a young woman in good health and CMV-seronegative.

The chain joins TRBV5-4 to TRBJ1-1; possibly TRBD1 for D (5 bases). The germline V gene encodes CDR1 SGHNT and CDR2 YYREEE (reference sequence). The CDR3 sequence is 13 residues long. V lost 4 bases and J 5 bases, leaving 12 bases between the germline ends. The CDR3 spells CASSISGGTEAFF. CDR3 coding DNA: TGTGCCAGCAGCATATCCGGGGGGACTGAAGCTTTCTTT. The full variable domain, completed using reference TRBV5-4 and TRBJ1-1, is ETGVTQSPTHLIKTRGQQVTLRCSSQSGHNTVSWYQQALGQGPQFIFQYYREEENGRGNFPPRFSGLQFPNYSSELNVNALELDDSALYLCASSISGGTEAFFGQGTRLTVV.

V is TRBV25-1 and J is TRBJ1-5; no clear D gene. The V gene lost 3 bases and the J gene lost 0 bases, with 3 bases spanning the gap. CDR3 length: 13 amino acids. Germline V gene data show CDR1 as MGHDK and CDR2 as SYGVNS. The CDR3 region is CASSDRSNQPQHF. Here the CDR3 DNA reads TGTGCCAGCAGTGATCGTAGCAATCAGCCCCAGCATTTT.

The sample holds a few counts of this clone. The V gene is TRBV28, the J gene TRBJ1-2; unclear D gene. The ends were cut back, 5 bases at V and 7 bases at J, with 14 bases in the middle. The CDR3 is 13 amino acids. Germline CDR1 reads MDHEN; CDR2 reads SYDVKM. CDR3 nucleotide sequence: TGTGCCAGCAGTCGCGGTGAGAGTACTGGCTACACCTTC. This gives the protein CASSRGESTGYTF.

The chain employs TRBV7-9 and TRBJ2-7; 10 bases match TRBD1. The CDR3 covers 15 residues. Germline loops: CDR1 SEHNR, CDR2 FQNEAQ (reference sequence). Unmatched junction bases numbered 8, after V lost 5 bases and J lost 4 bases. The DNA for the CDR3 is TGTGCCAGCAGCCACCTCAGGGACAGGGGTTACGAGCAGTACTTC. This sequence encodes CASSHLRDRGYEQYF.

This clone has only a few counts. The genes are TRBV13 and TRBJ1-6; TRBD1 is a possible D gene (6 bases). Germline V CDR1 and CDR2: PRHDT, FYEKMQ (reference sequence). The CDR3 loop spans 16 amino acids. The V end lost 5 bases, the J end lost 10 bases, and 21 bases lay between the germline ends. The DNA of the CDR3 is TGTGCCAGCAGCGAAAGAGGGGGGGCTGGTTACTCACCCCTCCACTTT. Its protein is CASSERGGAGYSPLHF.

V is TRBV28 and J is TRBJ2-5; 9 nucleotides line up with TRBD1. Germline lookup yields CDR1 MDHEN and CDR2 SYDVKM. The CDR3 sequence is 15 residues long. The junction had 9 bases not matched to a gene; V was cut back by 8 bases and J by 2 bases. The CDR3 region has the DNA TGTGCCAGCCGCTCATTGGACAGGGGACAAGAGACCCAGTACTTC. This codes for CASRSLDRGQETQYF.

The rearrangement joins TRBV5-4 to TRBJ2-3; TRBD2 aligns across 11 bases. Trimming cost V 4 bases and J 5 bases; bases outside gene matches: 3. CDR3 length: 14 residues. Germline lookup yields CDR1 SGHNT and CDR2 YYREEE (reference sequence). CDR3 sequence: CASSGGTSGDTQYF. The CDR3 coding sequence is TGTGCCAGCAGCGGGGGGACTAGCGGAGATACGCAGTATTTT.

The chain uses TRBV5-6 and TRBJ2-3; 10 bases agree with TRBD1. V gave up 4 bases and J gave up 8 bases; unmatched junction bases: 7. Germline assignment: CDR1 SGHDT and CDR2 YYEEEE. The CDR3 is made up of 14 amino acids. The CDR3 nucleotides read TGTGCCAGCAGCGGGGGACAGGGGCTTTCTACGCAGTATTTT. Amino acid sequence: CASSGGQGLSTQYF.

Comments on this clone: This same CDR3 is encoded by further DNA sequences in the sample. The rearrangement uses TRBV27 and TRBJ2-7, with a tentative D call TRBD2 (6 bases). Looked up from germline, CDR1 is MNHEY and CDR2 is SMNVEV (reference sequence). The CDR3 extends over 13 amino acids. V dropped 2 bases and J dropped 4 bases, with 9 bases sitting between them. The CDR3 DNA follows: TGTGCCAGCAGTTTAGCGGGGTCTTACGAGCAGTACTTC. Its translation is CASSLAGSYEQYF.

V is TRBV10-2 and J is TRBJ2-1; no reliable D call. V dropped 7 bases and J dropped 4 bases, with 20 bases sitting between them. CDR3 length: 16 amino acids. Germline assignment: CDR1 WSHSY and CDR2 SAAADI. CDR3 sequence: CASTKAQANPYNEQFF. DNA for the CDR3: TGCGCCAGCACGAAGGCGCAGGCTAACCCATACAATGAGCAGTTCTTC.

This clone has more than one count but fewer than ten. The chain has TRBV30 and TRBJ1-6, with TRBD1 matching over 7 bases. This CDR3 has 14 residues. Germline-derived CDR1 and CDR2 are GTSNPN and SVGIG (reference sequence). Trimming took 5 bases from V and 5 from J; bases not matched to a gene: 6. The CDR3 region is CAWGVGTDNSPLHF. In DNA form, the CDR3 reads TGTGCCTGGGGGGTCGGGACAGATAATTCACCCCTCCACTTT.

The rearrangement joins TRBV28 to TRBJ1-2; 8 bases are shared with TRBD1. The CDR3 contains 15 residues. V was pared by 6 bases and J by 4 bases, with 10 bases of the junction left unmatched. Germline V gene sequence: CDR1 MDHEN, CDR2 SYDVKM. The CDR3 DNA follows: TGTGCCAGCAGCCCCGGGACAGGATTCAGCTATGGCTACACCTTC. Translation: CASSPGTGFSYGYTF.

CDR3 nucleotides: TGTGCCAGCAGCTTAAGTCGAGCTACGTACACCTTC. Protein sequence: CASSLSRATYTF. V gene TRBV11-2 combines with J gene TRBJ1-2; D uncertain. Germline CDR1 and CDR2: SGHAT and FQNNGV. The CDR3 loop spans 12 amino acids. V lost 2 bases and J 11 bases, leaving 12 bases between the germline ends.

The V and J genes are TRBV4-1 and TRBJ2-2; D not resolved. Between the trimmed V and J ends, which lost 1 base and 8 bases, there was a span of 11 bases. The CDR3 extends over 14 amino acids. CDR1 and CDR2 (germline): MGHRA, YSYEKL. The DNA of the CDR3 is TGCGCCAGCAGCCAAGCAAAGCTTGCGGGGGAGCTGTTTTTT. As protein: CASSQAKLAGELFF.

This clone was picked up a small number of times. This chain connects TRBV7-9 to TRBJ1-3, with unresolved D. The CDR3 runs 15 residues. V was pared by 1 base and J by 0 bases, with 7 bases between. Germline CDR1 SEHNR, CDR2 FQNEAQ (reference sequence). CDR3 sequence reads: CASSLGDFSGNTIYF. CDR3 bases: TGTGCCAGCAGCTTAGGAGACTTCTCTGGAAACACCATATATTTT.

This CDR3 is CAWSVYDGDSPLHF. The CDR3 DNA is TGTGCCTGGAGTGTATACGACGGGGATTCACCCCTCCACTTT. The V gene is TRBV30, the J gene TRBJ1-6; D call uncertain. This CDR3 is 14 amino acids long. Trimming removed 0 bases at V and 8 bases at J, with 11 bases between. Looked up from germline, CDR1 is GTSNPN and CDR2 is SVGIG (reference sequence). The whole variable domain, filled in from reference TRBV30 and TRBJ1-6, reads SQTIHQWPATLVQPVGSPLSLECTVEGTSNPNLYWYRQAAGRGLQLLFYSVGIGQISSEVPQNLSASRPQDRQFILSSKKLLLSDSGFYLCAWSVYDGDSPLHFGNGTRLTVT.

This sequence joins TRBV6-5 and TRBJ1-2; TRBD1 agrees at 7 bases. The CDR3 spans 15 residues. In germline, CDR1 is MNHEY, CDR2 SVGAGI. The J segment lost 1 base and the V segment lost 2 bases, leaving 4 bases of the junction unmatched. In DNA, the CDR3 is TGTGCCAGCAGTTACAAACAGGGGATTAACTATGGCTACACCTTC. This encodes CASSYKQGINYGYTF.

This chain uses TRBV6-5 with TRBJ2-7; D not resolved. V was cut by 6 bases and J by 5 bases, with 8 bases left in between. This CDR3 contains 11 residues. Germline values: CDR1 MNHEY, CDR2 SVGAGI. This chain's CDR3 is CASRHVHEQYF. The CDR3 region has the DNA TGTGCCAGCAGACATGTCCACGAGCAGTACTTC.

This clone appeared a single time. V and J are TRBV12-5 and TRBJ2-3, with a possible D match to TRBD1 (6 bases). Germline CDR1 is LGHNT and CDR2 is FRNRAP. The CDR3 loop spans 12 amino acids. CDR3 residues: CASRGWTDTQYF. The CDR3 DNA sequence: TGTGCCTCAAGGGGGTGGACAGATACGCAGTATTTT.

The chain combines TRBV7-5 with TRBJ1-2; TRBD1 is the table's D call, not checked against the DNA. TRBV7-5 corresponds to a pseudogene. This CDR3 has 14 amino acids. The CDR3 sequence: CVRSPGMPGNGYNF. The CDR3 DNA sequence: TGTGTCAGAAGCCCCGGAATGCCAGGGAACGGCTACAACTTC.

V usage is TRBV10-3 and J usage is TRBJ2-3, with D hard to call. The V and J ends lost 6 bases and 4 bases respectively, with 8 bases between them. This CDR3 contains 12 residues. Germline V gene lookup returns CDR1 ENHRY and CDR2 SYGVKD. CDR3 coding DNA: TGTGCCATCAGCCCTGGGCCAGATACGCAGTATTTT. Residues: CAISPGPDTQYF.

This clone was detected once. The chain employs TRBV7-3 and TRBJ2-2, with 8 bases matching TRBD1. Trimming cost V 5 bases and J 1 base; bases outside gene matches: 3. CDR1 and CDR2 (germline): SGHTA, FQGTGA. CDR3 length: 15 residues. The CDR3 sequence: CASSQGAQNTGELFF. Written as DNA, the CDR3 is TGTGCCAGCAGCCAGGGGGCACAGAACACCGGGGAGCTGTTTTTT.

The chain carries TRBV5-1 and TRBJ2-7; 8 nucleotides agree with TRBD2. This CDR3 is built from 14 residues. V gave up 2 bases and J gave up 1 base; unmatched junction bases: 2. Germline values: CDR1 SGHRS, CDR2 YFSETQ. CDR3 DNA: TGCGCCAGCAGCTTTAGCGGGGCTTCCTACGAGCAGTACTTC. It specifies CASSFSGASYEQYF. Full variable domain (outside the CDR3, taken from reference TRBV5-1 and TRBJ2-7): KAGVTQTPRYLIKTRGQQVTLSCSPISGHRSVSWYQQTPGQGLQFLFEYFSETQRNKGNFPGRFSGRQFSNSRSEMNVSTLELGDSALYLCASSFSGASYEQYFGPGTRLTVT.

The chain links TRBV7-8 to TRBJ1-2; D gene ambiguous. V was shortened by 5 bases and J by 3 bases, with 10 bases between the two germline ends. Germline V gene lookup returns CDR1 SGHVS and CDR2 FQNEAQ. The CDR3 consists of 13 residues. CDR3 region: CASSDNTDYGYTF. The DNA for the CDR3 is TGTGCCAGCAGCGACAATACGGACTATGGCTACACCTTC. Looking up the rest from reference TRBV7-8 and TRBJ1-2 gives the full variable domain: GAGVSQSPRYKVAKRGQDVALRCDPISGHVSLFWYQQALGQGPEFLTYFQNEAQLDKSGLPSDRFFAERPEGSVSTLKIQRTQQEDSAVYLCASSDNTDYGYTFGSGTRLTVV.

The chain combines TRBV5-4 with TRBJ1-1; D unresolved. Trimming took 4 bases from V and 3 from J, leaving 13 bases between them. This CDR3 contains 14 residues. Germline V gene data show CDR1 as SGHNT and CDR2 as YYREEE (reference sequence). This CDR3 reads CASSPRRGDTEAFF. As DNA, the CDR3 is TGTGCCAGCAGCCCTCGGCGGGGTGACACTGAAGCTTTCTTT. The variable domain in full, with the rest retrieved from reference TRBV5-4 and TRBJ1-1, is ETGVTQSPTHLIKTRGQQVTLRCSSQSGHNTVSWYQQALGQGPQFIFQYYREEENGRGNFPPRFSGLQFPNYSSELNVNALELDDSALYLCASSPRRGDTEAFFGQGTRLTVV.

V and J are TRBV2 and TRBJ2-2; 9 nucleotides line up with TRBD1. The CDR3 totals 15 residues. V was clipped by 2 bases and J by 6 bases; unmatched bases: 4. Per germline, CDR1 SNHLY and CDR2 FYNNEI. The CDR3 loop is CASSEWTGVSGELFF. For the CDR3, the DNA is TGTGCCAGCAGTGAATGGACAGGGGTCTCCGGGGAGCTGTTTTTT.

The sample holds one count of this clone. This chain links TRBV2 with TRBJ1-4; no definite D call. This CDR3 region has 17 residues. V lost 3 bases and J lost 3, with 17 bases in between. Germline CDR1 SNHLY, CDR2 FYNNEI. The CDR3 protein is CASSETPYWGANEKLFF. The CDR3 nucleotides are TGTGCCAGCAGTGAGACCCCTTACTGGGGAGCTAATGAAAAACTGTTTTTT. Complete variable domain (other parts from reference TRBV2 and TRBJ1-4): EPEVTQTPSHQVTQMGQEVILRCVPISNHLYFYWYRQILGQKVEFLVSFYNNEISEKSEIFDDQFSVERPDGSNFTLKIRSTKLEDSAMYFCASSETPYWGANEKLFFGSGTQLSVL.

The CDR3 sequence: CASSEQMDQPQHF. In DNA form, the CDR3 reads TGTGCCAGCAGTGAACAGATGGATCAGCCCCAGCATTTT. This chain joins TRBV2 and TRBJ1-5; D not certain. Trimming took 2 bases from V and 5 from J, leaving 7 bases between them. The CDR3 is 13 amino acids. CDR1 is SNHLY, CDR2 FYNNEI, per germline.

The chain couples TRBV5-8 to TRBJ2-7; D is undetermined. V dropped 2 bases and J dropped 2 bases, with 8 bases sitting between them. The CDR3 runs 13 residues. Germline assignment: CDR1 SGHTS and CDR2 YDEGEE. The CDR3 DNA sequence: TGTGCCAGCAGCTTTGGCAGGACCTACGAGCAGTACTTC. It encodes CASSFGRTYEQYF.

V and J are TRBV5-6 and TRBJ1-6, with TRBD1 matching over 7 bases. Per the germline V gene, CDR1 is SGHDT and CDR2 is YYEEEE. CDR3 length: 15 amino acids. Losses at the gene ends were 0 bases for V and 10 bases for J; bases not matched to a gene: 7. The CDR3 DNA reads as TGTGCCAGCAGCTTGGGTCAGGGGGTAGGCTCACCCCTCCACTTT. Its translation is CASSLGQGVGSPLHF.

The chain is built from TRBV21-1 and TRBJ2-3; TRBD2, as called in the table, went unchecked against the DNA. TRBV21-1 is annotated as a pseudogene. The CDR3 has 19 amino acids. CDR3 loop: CASSSPKGLAGVTTDTQYF. CDR3 bases: TGTGCCAGCAGCTCGCCGAAGGGACTAGCGGGGGTTACCACAGATACGCAGTATTTT.

This chain links TRBV27 with TRBJ1-1; D is possibly TRBD1 (5 bases). Germline V gene lookup returns CDR1 MNHEY and CDR2 SMNVEV (reference sequence). The CDR3 contains 15 residues. V gave up 4 bases and J gave up 1 base, with 13 bases separating them. The DNA of the CDR3 is TGTGCCAGCAGTTCCGGACGGGGGGAGAACACTGAAGCTTTCTTT. Translating gives CASSSGRGENTEAFF.